The sequence of this T cell receptor beta chain was determined in a study of cytomegalovirus exposure and HLA in healthy donors. At the level of the study: The same platform was used for the 120 or so validation repertoires as for the 666 first-cohort repertoires, as reported in a later analysis. General observations from the study: The listing of fewer than 200 TCR beta chains classed them as cytomegalovirus-associated. Confirmation in vitro established that a few CMV-associated chains were specific for CMV antigens.

This clone has a single count. Its antigen is undetermined. Profiling relied on immunoSEQ multiplex PCR, and the TCRdb table lists in-frame clones only, not all of them. The table shows a few hundred thousand clones, with around 87% occurring only once. The V end lost 3 bases, the J end lost 7 bases, and 16 bases lay between the germline ends. CDR1 MDHEN and CDR2 SYDVKM come from the germline V gene. The CDR3 sequence is 15 residues long. The sample consisted of PBMCs. The clonotype comes from a woman under 30 in good health and CMV-seronegative. The chain carries TRBV28 and TRBJ1-5, with D possibly matching TRBD1 (6 bases). The CDR3 is CASSLSTGSHQPQHF. CDR3 DNA: TGTGCCAGCAGTTTGAGTACAGGGTCACACCAGCCCCAGCATTTT.